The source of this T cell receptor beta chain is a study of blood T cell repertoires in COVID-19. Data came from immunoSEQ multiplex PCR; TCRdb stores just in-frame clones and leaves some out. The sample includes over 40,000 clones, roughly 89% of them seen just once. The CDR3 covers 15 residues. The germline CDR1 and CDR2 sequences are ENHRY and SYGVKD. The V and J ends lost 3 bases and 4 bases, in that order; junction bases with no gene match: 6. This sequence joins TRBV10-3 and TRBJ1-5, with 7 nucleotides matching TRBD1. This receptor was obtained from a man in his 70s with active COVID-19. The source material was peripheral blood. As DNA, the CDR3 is TGTGCCATCAGTGAAGTTGCAGGGGGAAATCAGCCCCAGCATTTT. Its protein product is CAISEVAGGNQPQHF.